This T cell receptor beta chain came from a study of T cells expressing NK-cell markers. For the study at large: Underlying the TCR beta repertoires were sorted CD3+CD56+NKG2C+, CD3+CD56+NKG2C- and CD3+CD56-NKG2C+ T cells.

Comment on this clonotype: Its cognate antigen is unknown.

Germline V gene sequence: CDR1 KGHSH, CDR2 LQKENI. This CDR3 has 17 residues. General study results and limits: Whether expanded NKG2C+ T cell clones were HCMV-specific remained unclear.

TCRdb derives one entry per CDR3 protein from the 5' RACE reads, leaving out DNA. This table holds a few hundred thousand distinct CDR3 sequences. Source material: blood T cells: a sorted CD56 or NKG2C T cell subset, CD4+ or CD8+ T cells, or bulk PBMC T cells (not recorded which). The TCR sequence derives from a woman between 50 and 59 years old in good health. The rearrangement joins TRBV18 to TRBJ2-3; TCRdb outputs TRBD2, but without DNA this stays unchecked. The chain's CDR3 is CASSPPRIAGRRDTQYF. The entire variable domain, with the rest obtained from reference TRBV18 and TRBJ2-3, is as follows: NAGVMQNPRHLVRRRGQEARLRCSPMKGHSHVYWYRQLPEEGLKFMVYLQKENIIDESGMPKERFSAEFPKEGPSILRIQQVVRGDSAAYFCASSPPRIAGRRDTQYFGPGTRLTVL.